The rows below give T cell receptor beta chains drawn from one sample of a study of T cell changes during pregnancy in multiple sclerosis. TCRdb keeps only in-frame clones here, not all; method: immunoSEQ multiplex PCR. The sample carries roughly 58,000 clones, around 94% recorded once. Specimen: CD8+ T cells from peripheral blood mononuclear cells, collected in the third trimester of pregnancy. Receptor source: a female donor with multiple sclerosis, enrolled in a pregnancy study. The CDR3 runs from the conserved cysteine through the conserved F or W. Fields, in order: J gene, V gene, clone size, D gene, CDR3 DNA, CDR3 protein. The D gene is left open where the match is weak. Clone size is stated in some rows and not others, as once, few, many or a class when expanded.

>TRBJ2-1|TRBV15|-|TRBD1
TGTGCCACCAGCACCCCTCCGGACAGGTGGGGTTACAATGAGCAGTTCTTC
CATSTPPDRWGYNEQFF
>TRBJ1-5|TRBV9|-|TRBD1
TGTGCCAGCAGCGCAGATGGGACAGATTATCAGCCCCAGCATTTT
CASSADGTDYQPQHF
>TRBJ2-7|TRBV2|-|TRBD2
TGTGCCAGCAGTGCCACGGGGGGTCCCGAGCAGTACTTC
CASSATGGPEQYF
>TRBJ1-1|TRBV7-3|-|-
TGTGCCAGCAGCTTAAGTGGAGTGAACACTGAAGCTTTCTTT
CASSLSGVNTEAFF
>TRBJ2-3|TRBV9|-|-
TGTGCCAGCAGTAACGGGGGTTTCGGTAACACAGATACGCAGTATTTT
CASSNGGFGNTDTQYF
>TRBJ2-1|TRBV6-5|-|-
TGTGCCAGCAGTTCCCTACTAAGCGGTTACAATGAGCAGTTCTTC
CASSSLLSGYNEQFF
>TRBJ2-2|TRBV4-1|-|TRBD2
TGCGCCAGCAGCCAAGTAGGGCTAGCGGGAGGCGGGCCCGGGGAGCTGTTTTTT
CASSQVGLAGGGPGELFF
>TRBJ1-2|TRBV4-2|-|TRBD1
TGTGCCAGCAGCCAAGGCAGGGGGCGAGGCTATGGCTACACCTTC
CASSQGRGRGYGYTF
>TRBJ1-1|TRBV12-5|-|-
TGTGCTAGTGGTTTGCCCCTTATGGAAGCTTTCTTT
CASGLPLMEAFF
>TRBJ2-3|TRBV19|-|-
TGTGCCAGTAGTTTGAGGGACTCTTACACAGATACGCAGTATTTT
CASSLRDSYTDTQYF
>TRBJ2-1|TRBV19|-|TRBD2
TGTGCCAGTAGTCCCCTCTCGACTAGCGTTGGGAATGAGCAGTTCTTC
CASSPLSTSVGNEQFF
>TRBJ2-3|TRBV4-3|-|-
TGCGCCAGCAGCCAAGATAGGGGTCGAGGTAGCACAGATACGCAGTATTTT
CASSQDRGRGSTDTQYF
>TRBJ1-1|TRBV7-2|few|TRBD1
TGTGCCAGCAGCCAGGGACAGGGTCTCACTGAAGCTTTCTTT
CASSQGQGLTEAFF
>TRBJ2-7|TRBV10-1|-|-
TGCGCCAGCTTGGCCCTAGCTTCCTACGAGCAGTACTTC
CASLALASYEQYF
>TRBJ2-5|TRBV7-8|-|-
TGTGCCAGCAGCCCGGACCTCCGGGACTTCGGAGAGACCCAGTACTTC
CASSPDLRDFGETQYF
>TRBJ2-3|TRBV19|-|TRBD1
TGTGCCAGCCGACCCGGGACAGGGGGTGCAGATACGCAGTATTTT
CASRPGTGGADTQYF
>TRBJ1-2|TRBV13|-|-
TGTGCCAGCAGCTTAGCCGGTGATGGCTACACCTTC
CASSLAGDGYTF
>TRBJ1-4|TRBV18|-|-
TGTGCCAGCTCCCGGTATAACAGGGAGACGACTAATGAAAAACTGTTTTTT
CASSRYNRETTNEKLFF
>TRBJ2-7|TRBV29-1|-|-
TGCAGCGCTCACGACAGCTACGAGCAGTACTTC
CSAHDSYEQYF
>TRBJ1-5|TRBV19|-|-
TGTGCCAGTAAATTTGGACAGTTTTCTTTCGATCAGCCCCAGCATTTT
CASKFGQFSFDQPQHF
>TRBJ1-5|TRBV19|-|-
TGTGCCAGTAGGTCTGACAGAGGCAGCCCCGGTGCCCCCCAGCATTTT
CASRSDRGSPGAPQHF
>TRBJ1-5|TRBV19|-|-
TGTGCCAGTAGTCTTGACGGGGAGACTCAGCCCCAGCATTTT
CASSLDGETQPQHF
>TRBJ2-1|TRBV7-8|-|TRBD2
TGTGCCAGCAGCAACGGACTAGTAGGTGGGAATGAGCAGTTCTTC
CASSNGLVGGNEQFF
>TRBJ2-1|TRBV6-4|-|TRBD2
TGTGCCAGCAGTGACTCAGCGGGAGGGCTCAATGAGCAGTTCTTC
CASSDSAGGLNEQFF
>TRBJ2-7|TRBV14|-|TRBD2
TGTGCCAGCAGCGGCCTCTCTAGCGGGATAGCCTACGAGCAGTACTTC
CASSGLSSGIAYEQYF
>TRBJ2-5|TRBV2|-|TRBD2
TGTGCCAGCAGATTTCCTAGCGGGAGGTACCAAGAGACCCAGTACTTC
CASRFPSGRYQETQYF
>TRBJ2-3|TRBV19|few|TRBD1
TGTGCCAGTAGTATAGTTAAGGGACAGGGACAAGATACGCAGTATTTT
CASSIVKGQGQDTQYF
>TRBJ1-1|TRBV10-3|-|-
TGTGCCATCAGTGATCCAGGGGTGCCTGAAGCTTTCTTT
CAISDPGVPEAFF
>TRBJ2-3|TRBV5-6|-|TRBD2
TGTGCCAGCAGCTGGCCAGGACTAGCGGGAGTAGGAGATACGCAGTATTTT
CASSWPGLAGVGDTQYF
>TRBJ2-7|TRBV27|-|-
TGTGCCAGCAGAGCTTTGACAGGATTAAGCTACGAGCAGTACTTC
CASRALTGLSYEQYF
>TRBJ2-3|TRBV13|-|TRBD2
TGTGCCAGCAGCTCCGGGGGACTAGCGGGAGGGCCGGGCACAGATACGCAGTATTTT
CASSSGGLAGGPGTDTQYF
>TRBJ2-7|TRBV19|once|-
TGTGCCAGTAGTATAGATCTTGAGGGCGAGCAGTACTTC
CASSIDLEGEQYF
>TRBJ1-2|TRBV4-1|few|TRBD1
TGCGCCAGCAGCCTCGGGACAGGAGATTATGGCTACACCTTC
CASSLGTGDYGYTF
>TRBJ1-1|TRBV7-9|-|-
TGTGCCAGCAGCCCGGACTTACCTGAAGCTTTCTTT
CASSPDLPEAFF
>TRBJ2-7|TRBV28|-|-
TGTGCCAGCAGTTTAGCGGGATTGGGTCTGTACGAGCAGTACTTC
CASSLAGLGLYEQYF
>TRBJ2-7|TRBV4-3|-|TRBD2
TGCGCCAGCAGCCCCCTTCTAGCGGGAGACTACGAGCAGTACTTC
CASSPLLAGDYEQYF
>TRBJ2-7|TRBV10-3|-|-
TGTGCCATCGGGCAGGGGTCCTACGAGCAGTACTTC
CAIGQGSYEQYF
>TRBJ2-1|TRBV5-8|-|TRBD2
TGTGCCAGCAGCTCGACTAGCGGGAGGCTGGATGAGCAGTTCTTC
CASSSTSGRLDEQFF
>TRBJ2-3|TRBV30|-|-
TGTGCCTGGATCCCCTTTCAGGATACGCAGTATTTT
CAWIPFQDTQYF
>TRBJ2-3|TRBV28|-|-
TGTGCCAGCAGTTTGGAGGAAGGGAGGACAGATACGCAGTATTTT
CASSLEEGRTDTQYF
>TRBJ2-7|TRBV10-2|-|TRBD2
TGCGCCAGCAGTATTCGCGGGAGTGGCGAGCAGTACTTC
CASSIRGSGEQYF
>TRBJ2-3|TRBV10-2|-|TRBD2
TGCGCCAGCAGCCGACTAGCGGGAGGGACAGATACGCAGTATTTT
CASSRLAGGTDTQYF
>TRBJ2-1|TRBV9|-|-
TGTGCCAGCAGCCCCCCTGTCCCGGTCTCCTACAATGAGCAGTTCTTC
CASSPPVPVSYNEQFF
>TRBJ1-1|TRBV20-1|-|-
TGCAGAGCCACGACAGGTTCCGAAGCTTTCTTT
CRATTGSEAFF